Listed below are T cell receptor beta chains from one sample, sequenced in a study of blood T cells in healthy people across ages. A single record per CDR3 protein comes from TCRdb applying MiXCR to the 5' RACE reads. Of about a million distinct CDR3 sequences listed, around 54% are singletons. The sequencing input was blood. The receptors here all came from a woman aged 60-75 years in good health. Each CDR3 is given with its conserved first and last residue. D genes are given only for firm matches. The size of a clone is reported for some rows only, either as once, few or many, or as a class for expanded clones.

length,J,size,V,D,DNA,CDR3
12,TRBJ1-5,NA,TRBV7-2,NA,TGTGCCAGCACGGCGCCGGATCAGCCCCAGCATTTT,CASTAPDQPQHF
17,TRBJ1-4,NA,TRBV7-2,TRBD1,TGTGCCAGCAGCTTAGAATTCTCCGGACAGGGGAGGGAAAAACTGTTTTTT,CASSLEFSGQGREKLFF
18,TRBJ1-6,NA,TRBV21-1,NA,TGTGCCAGCAGCAAAGTAGGGGACAGGGTGGAAGAGGCCTCACCCCTCCACTTT,CASSKVGDRVEEASPLHF
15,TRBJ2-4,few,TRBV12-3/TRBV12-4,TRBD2,TGTGCCAGCAGTCCCGGGCTAGCGGGGACAAACATTCAGTACTTC,CASSPGLAGTNIQYF
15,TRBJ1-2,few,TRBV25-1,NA,TGTGCCAGCAGTGAGTCCGGGTCTGCTAACTATGGCTACACCTTC,CASSESGSANYGYTF
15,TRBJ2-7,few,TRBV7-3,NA,TGTGCCAGCAGCTTAGATGGGACTGGGGCCTACGAGCAGTACTTC,CASSLDGTGAYEQYF
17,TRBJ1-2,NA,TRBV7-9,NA,TGTGCCAGCAGCTTCAGGTTGACGTCGAACAATAACGATGGCTACACCTTC,CASSFRLTSNNNDGYTF
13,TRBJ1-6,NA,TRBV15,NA,TGTGCCACCAGCAGAGATCGGGGATCACCCCTCCACTTT,CATSRDRGSPLHF
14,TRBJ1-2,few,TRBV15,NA,TGTGCCACCAGCAGAGTCTCCTTTAACTATGGCTACACCTTC,CATSRVSFNYGYTF
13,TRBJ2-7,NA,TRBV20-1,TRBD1,TGCAGTGGATGGGGACAGGTCTCCTACGAGCAGTACTTC,CSGWGQVSYEQYF
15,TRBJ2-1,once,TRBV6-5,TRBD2,TGTGCCAGCAGTTACGCGGCGGGCCGGGAGGATGAGCAGTTCTTC,CASSYAAGREDEQFF
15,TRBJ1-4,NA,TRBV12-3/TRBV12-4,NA,TGTGCCAGCAGTTTCATGGGAGCAACTAATGAAAAACTGTTTTTT,CASSFMGATNEKLFF
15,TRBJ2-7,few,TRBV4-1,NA,TGCGCCAGCAGCCAAGAATTCGCAGGTTACTACGAGCAGTACTTC,CASSQEFAGYYEQYF
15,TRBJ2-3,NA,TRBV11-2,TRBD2,TGTGCCAGCAGCTTAGTCCTAGCGGGAGGGCCTGCGCAGTATTTT,CASSLVLAGGPAQYF
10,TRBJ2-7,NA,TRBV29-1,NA,TGCAGCGTTGCTGAGTACGAGCAGTACTTC,CSVAEYEQYF